This TCR beta chain was found in a study of cytomegalovirus exposure and HLA in healthy donors. Study-wide results and caveats: An analysis done earlier found most TCR beta V segments productive about 90% or about 30% of the time. In a later analysis, a missense DCLRE1C variant was linked to TCR beta V- and J-gene trimming.

J was trimmed by 5 bases and V by 4 bases; bases with no gene match: 11. Germline CDR1 and CDR2: SEHNR and FQNEAQ (reference sequence). The CDR3 length is 16 residues. A note on this clone: Antigen unknown.

The study ran its PCR with 60 Vbeta and 13 Jbeta primers. The data were produced by immunoSEQ multiplex PCR, yet TCRdb's version contains in-frame clones alone and is incomplete. This sample yields over 100,000 clones, of which approximately 78% are seen a single time; about 3.5% belongs to the top ten. The chain employs TRBV7-9 and TRBJ1-2, with TRBD1 matching 9 bases. The sequencing input was PBMCs. This TCR was recovered from a woman aged 30 to 39 in good health and CMV-seropositive. CDR3 residues: CASSSSDRGLRYGYTF. The CDR3, as DNA: TGTGCCAGCAGCTCCTCGGACAGGGGATTGCGTTATGGCTACACCTTC.